The 22 T cell receptor beta chains in this list originate from one sample, sequenced in a study of post-analysis software for immune sequencing data. Incorporated into the TCR beta cDNA libraries were unique molecular identifiers, which served to reduce PCR and sequencing biases. TCRdb re-called the PCR reads through MiXCR, storing one row per CDR3 protein. This table has 380,000 or so distinct CDR3 sequences, about a third appearing once. Overall study findings and caveats: With TRBV5-6, TRBV5-1 and TRBV20-1 included, roughly five TRBV segments were more frequent in patients than in controls.

Antigens of these TCRs are unknown. Sample: blood. The receptors were sampled from a girl under 18 with multiple sclerosis.

The chain couples TRBV20-1 to TRBJ2-5; TRBD2 might be the D (5 bases). The DNA end is a closer match to TRBJ2-7, so the J assignment may be wrong. The CDR3 extends over 11 amino acids. Germline V gene lookup returns CDR1 DFQATT and CDR2 SNEGSKA (reference sequence). CDR3 loop: CSAYREGEQYF. The DNA of the CDR3 is TGCAGTGCCTACAGAGAGGGCGAGCAGTACTTC.

This clonotype was detected only a few times. The J gene is TRBJ2-3, the V gene TRBV12-3 or TRBV12-4, with 8 nucleotides matching TRBD1. CDR3 size: 12 residues. The CDR3 nucleotides read TGTGTGACAGGGGAAGGAGCAGATACGCAGTATTTT. Residues: CVTGEGADTQYF.

This clonotype has a single count. This sequence joins TRBV20-1 and TRBJ1-3; D is unresolved. Trimming took off 0 bases at V and 0 bases at J, with 12 bases between the two ends. Germline V gives CDR1 DFQATT, CDR2 SNEGSKA (reference sequence). This CDR3 contains 16 residues. CDR3 in amino acids: CSAREGGPSSGNTIYF. CDR3 coding DNA: TGCAGTGCTAGAGAGGGAGGACCGAGCTCTGGAAACACCATATATTTT.

This clonotype was recorded once. The junction differs from germline at one of its ends, possibly a read error. CDR3 DNA sequence: TGTGCCAGCAGTTACTCGAGCGGCTTAGGTGCGCGTTCACCCCCCCACTTT. Translated: CASSYSSGLGARSPPHF. The J gene is TRBJ1-6, the V gene TRBV6-5; D not certain. Germline CDR1 and CDR2: MNHEY and SVGAGI. The CDR3 spans 17 residues.

The V gene is TRBV3-1, the J gene TRBJ1-2; no clear D gene. CDR3 length: 13 residues. Trimming cost V 1 base and J 6 bases, with 9 bases left between them. Germline V CDR1 and CDR2: LGHDT, YNNKEL (reference sequence). CDR3 in amino acids: CASSQVSLDGYTF. CDR3 nucleotide sequence: TGTGCCAGCAGCCAAGTATCATTGGATGGCTACACCTTC.

This clonotype has just a few counts. This sequence joins TRBV3-1 and TRBJ2-3, with D unresolved. The CDR3 contains 16 residues. CDR1 is LGHDT, CDR2 YNNKEL, per germline (reference sequence). With 1 base removed from V and 1 base from J, the gap between germline ends came to 12 bases. CDR3 in DNA: TGTGCCAGCAGCCAAGGTTTGGAGTTGGGCACAGATACGCAGTATTTT. Protein: CASSQGLELGTDTQYF.

This clonotype came up a few times. This chain uses TRBV2 with TRBJ2-1; D is perhaps TRBD2 (5 bases). Germline-derived CDR1 and CDR2 are SNHLY and FYNNEI. CDR3 length equals 15 residues. Trimming removed 4 bases from V and 7 bases from J, with 17 bases in between. CDR3 amino acids: CASSGRRTPGNEQFF. CDR3 in DNA: TGTGCCAGCAGTGGCCGGCGGACCCCGGGGAATGAGCAGTTCTTC.

This chain uses TRBV20-1 with TRBJ2-7; 12 bases are a match to TRBD2. The V and J ends lost 3 bases and 4 bases, in that order; junction bases with no gene match: 4. The CDR3 is made up of 14 amino acids. The V gene's germline CDR1 is DFQATT and CDR2 SNEGSKA (reference sequence). CDR3 in DNA: TGCAGTGCTAGTGCTAGCGGGGGGGCTTACGAGCAGTACTTC. This translates into CSASASGGAYEQYF.

This chain connects TRBV24-1 to TRBJ1-3; D is undetermined. Trimming left V 0 bases short and J 0 bases short, with 14 bases between. Germline V CDR1 and CDR2: KGHDR, SFDVKD. The CDR3 contains 18 residues. The CDR3 DNA is TGTGCCACCAGTGATTTGCGGTGTAGCAGCAGCTCTGGAAACACCATATATTTT. It codes for CATSDLRCSSSSGNTIYF.

This clonotype was detected only a few times. CDR3 DNA sequence: TGTGCCAGCAGCTACGGCAGGGAATCCTACGAGCAGTACTTC. It codes for CASSYGRESYEQYF. This rearrangement joins TRBV7-8 to TRBJ2-7; maybe TRBD1 (5 bases). Germline lookup yields CDR1 SGHVS and CDR2 FQNEAQ. V was trimmed by 4 bases and J by 1 base, leaving 11 bases between them. The CDR3 has 14 residues. Looking up the rest from reference TRBV7-8 and TRBJ2-7 gives the full variable domain: GAGVSQSPRYKVAKRGQDVALRCDPISGHVSLFWYQQALGQGPEFLTYFQNEAQLDKSGLPSDRFFAERPEGSVSTLKIQRTQQEDSAVYLCASSYGRESYEQYFGPGTRLTVT.

This clonotype has just a few counts. The chain couples TRBV20-1 to TRBJ2-5; D gene uncertain. The better agreement between TRBJ2-7 and the DNA end casts doubt on the J call. Germline V CDR1 and CDR2: DFQATT, SNEGSKA (reference sequence). This CDR3 is 11 amino acids long. CDR3 loop: CSAKGVSEQYF. CDR3 nucleotide sequence: TGCAGTGCTAAAGGCGTGTCCGAGCAGTACTTC.

V usage is TRBV4-2 and J usage is TRBJ1-5; D unresolved. Trimming removed 1 base at V and 5 bases at J, with 6 bases between. The CDR3 is 13 amino acids. Germline values: CDR1 LGHNA, CDR2 YNFKEQ. CDR3 sequence: CASSQGRYQPQHF. The CDR3 DNA is TGTGCCAGCAGCCAAGGGAGATATCAGCCCCAGCATTTT.

The rearrangement links TRBV10-3 to TRBJ2-1, with D possibly matching TRBD2 (5 bases). This CDR3 comprises 14 residues. Trimming took off 8 bases at V and 0 bases at J, with 11 bases between the two ends. Germline loops: CDR1 ENHRY, CDR2 SYGVKD. The CDR3 spells CAIREGSSYNEQFF. DNA for the CDR3: TGTGCCATCCGCGAGGGCAGCTCCTACAATGAGCAGTTCTTC.

V usage is TRBV7-2 and J usage is TRBJ2-1; 9 bases are a match to TRBD1. The DNA end lines up better with TRBJ2-7; the J call may be wrong. CDR1 is SGHTA, CDR2 FQGNSA, per germline. CDR3 length: 13 amino acids. This chain's CDR3 is CASTLPDRGEQYF. The CDR3, as DNA: TGTGCCAGCACATTACCGGACAGGGGCGAGCAGTACTTC.

V and J are TRBV10-3 and TRBJ1-6; D is undetermined. CDR3 size: 14 residues. CDR1 ENHRY and CDR2 SYGVKD come from the germline V gene. V was shortened by 9 bases and J by 7 bases, with 16 bases between the two germline ends. DNA for the CDR3: TGTGCCATTTCCGGTCGCCCGGTGAATTCACCCCTCCACTTT. This sequence encodes CAISGRPVNSPLHF.

The chain uses TRBV5-1 and TRBJ2-5; TRBD1 is a possible D gene (6 bases). Germline V gene sequence: CDR1 SGHRS, CDR2 YFSETQ. Trimming took off 3 bases at V and 4 bases at J, with 16 bases between the two ends. This CDR3 is 15 amino acids long. The CDR3 reads CASSSTIQGSETQYF. The CDR3 coding sequence is TGCGCCAGCAGCTCGACTATACAGGGTTCAGAGACCCAGTACTTC.

As concerns this clonotype: A read error may explain this, as a much larger clone is one base away. This sequence joins TRBV9 and TRBJ2-3, with 10 bases identical to TRBD2. The CDR3 totals 20 residues. Germline V gene data show CDR1 as SGDLS and CDR2 as YYNGEE. V lost 0 bases and J lost 4; bases outside the gene matches: 17. The CDR3 sequence is CASSVDNSGGPSTSADTQYF. CDR3 nucleotide sequence: TGTGCCAGCAGCGTAGATAATAGCGGGGGGCCTTCGACTAGCGCAGATACGCAGTATTTT.

The chain joins TRBV7-2 to TRBJ2-1; D remains ambiguous. CDR3 length equals 15 residues. The V end lost 3 bases, the J end lost 4 bases, and 13 bases lay between the germline ends. Germline V gives CDR1 SGHTA, CDR2 FQGNSA. CDR3 sequence (DNA): TGTGCCAGCAGCTTCGGGCGTCGTCTATACAATGAGCAGTTCTTC. Amino acid sequence: CASSFGRRLYNEQFF.

This clonotype has just a few counts. This chain's CDR3 is CASSFGLAGGYQETQYF. The CDR3 coding sequence is TGTGCCAGCAGCTTTGGACTAGCGGGGGGGTACCAAGAGACCCAGTACTTC. The chain combines TRBV11-2 with TRBJ2-5, with 15 bases matching TRBD2. CDR1 is SGHAT and CDR2 is FQNNGV in the germline V gene. This CDR3 is built from 17 residues. The junction had 2 bases not matched to a gene; V was cut back by 3 bases and J by 0 bases.

The chain joins TRBV7-9 to TRBJ2-1, with unresolved D. Germline CDR1 SEHNR, CDR2 FQNEAQ (reference sequence). This CDR3 region has 12 residues. V lost 5 bases and J lost 8, with 10 bases in between. The DNA for the CDR3 is TGTGCCAGCAGCCGCGATGGGTATGAGCAGTTCTTC. Its protein product is CASSRDGYEQFF.

CDR3 protein: CASSPPDSQETQYF. The CDR3 DNA sequence: TGTGCCAGCTCACCGCCTGACTCACAAGAGACCCAGTACTTC. V and J are TRBV18 and TRBJ2-5; D remains ambiguous. Trimming shortened V by 3 bases and J by 2 bases, and 10 bases separated the two germline ends. Germline V lookup: CDR1 KGHSH, CDR2 LQKENI. The CDR3 runs 14 residues.

The V call is TRBV4-3, the J call TRBJ2-7; possibly TRBD1 for D (6 bases). The J call may not be correct, given that the DNA end is closer to TRBJ2-5. The germline CDR1 and CDR2 sequences are LGHNA and YSLEER. The CDR3 is made up of 19 amino acids. DNA for the CDR3: TGCGCCAGCAGCCAAGAATGGGGGCCGGGGTCTCTCTCCGGGGAGACCCAGTACTTC. Translating gives CASSQEWGPGSLSGETQYF.